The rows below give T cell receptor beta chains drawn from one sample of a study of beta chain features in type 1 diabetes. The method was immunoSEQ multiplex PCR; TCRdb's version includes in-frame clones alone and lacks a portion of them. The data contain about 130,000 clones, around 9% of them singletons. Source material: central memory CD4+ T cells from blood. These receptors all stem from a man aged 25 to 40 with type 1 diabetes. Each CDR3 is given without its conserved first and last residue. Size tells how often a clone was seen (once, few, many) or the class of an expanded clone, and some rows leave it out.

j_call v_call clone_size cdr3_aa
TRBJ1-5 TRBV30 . AWSWGGDQPQH
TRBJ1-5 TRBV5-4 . ASSSGTGRDQPQH
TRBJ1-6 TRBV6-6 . ASSSAGSPLH
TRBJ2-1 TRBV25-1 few ASRPGTSYNEQF
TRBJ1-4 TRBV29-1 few SVEDNEKLF
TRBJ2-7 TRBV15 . ATSRGDLAGGYEQY
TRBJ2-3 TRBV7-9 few ASSKWGQGQY
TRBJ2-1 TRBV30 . AAHPPASGYYNEQF
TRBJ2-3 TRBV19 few ASSERGHTDTQY
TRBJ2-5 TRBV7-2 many ASTGTSVETQY
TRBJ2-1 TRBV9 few ASSVRQGRYNEQF
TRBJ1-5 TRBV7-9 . ASSRTGDGNQPQH
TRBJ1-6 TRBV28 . ATPGEFGSPLH
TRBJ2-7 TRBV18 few ASSPTSGEQY
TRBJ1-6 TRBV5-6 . ASSPWGGQGESPLH
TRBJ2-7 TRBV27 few ASSLRGLAADASYEQY
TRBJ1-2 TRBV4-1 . ASSQPTASEGIGYGYT
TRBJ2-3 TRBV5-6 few ASSHRGTDTQY
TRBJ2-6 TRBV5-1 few ASSFEFPGANVLT
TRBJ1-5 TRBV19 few ASSIQTGSAQPQH
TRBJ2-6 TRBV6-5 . ASSRGRQGANVLT
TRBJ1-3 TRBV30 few AWSRQGNTIY
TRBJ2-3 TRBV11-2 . ASSSTGEGDTQY
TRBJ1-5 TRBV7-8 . ASTFSRDRGNQPQH
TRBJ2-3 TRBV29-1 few SVKTSGGTDTQY